This record looks at one TCR beta chain sequence and its context. These data are taken from a study of blood T cell repertoires in COVID-19. Trimming stripped 3 bases from V and 5 bases from J, with 10 bases between. This CDR3 has 13 residues. Sequenced by immunoSEQ multiplex PCR; TCRdb stores in-frame clones only, minus some. The table records about 99,000 clones, 65% to 85% of them present only once. The rearrangement links TRBV12-3 or TRBV12-4 to TRBJ2-5; possible D gene TRBD2, 5 bases. The clonotype was recovered from a man between 65 and 85 years old with active or convalescent COVID-19. The sequencing input was peripheral blood. This CDR3 reads CASSFQERETQYF. DNA for the CDR3: TGTGCCAGCAGTTTTCAAGAGCGGGAGACCCAGTACTTC.